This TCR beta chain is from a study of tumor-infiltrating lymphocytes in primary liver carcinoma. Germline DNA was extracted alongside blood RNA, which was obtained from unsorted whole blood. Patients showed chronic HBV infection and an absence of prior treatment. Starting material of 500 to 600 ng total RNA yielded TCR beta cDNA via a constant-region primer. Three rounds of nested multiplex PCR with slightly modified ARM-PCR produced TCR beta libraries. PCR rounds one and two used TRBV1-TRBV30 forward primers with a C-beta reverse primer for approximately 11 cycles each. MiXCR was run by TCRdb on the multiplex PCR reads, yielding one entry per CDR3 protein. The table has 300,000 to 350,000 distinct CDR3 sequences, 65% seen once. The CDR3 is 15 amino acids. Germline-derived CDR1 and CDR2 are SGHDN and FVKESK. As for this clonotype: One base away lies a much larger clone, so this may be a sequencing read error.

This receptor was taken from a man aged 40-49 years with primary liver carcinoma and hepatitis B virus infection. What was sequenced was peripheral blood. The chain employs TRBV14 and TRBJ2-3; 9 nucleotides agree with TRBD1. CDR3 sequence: CVSSQGGQGTDTQYF. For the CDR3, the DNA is TGTGTCAGCAGCCAAGGGGGACAGGGAACAGATACGCAGTATTTT.